The rows below give T cell receptor beta chains drawn from one sample of a study of CD8 T cells in ankylosing spondylitis. TCRdb re-called the 5' RACE reads with MiXCR, one entry per CDR3 protein. The top ten hold about 3.6% of the sample, which has 100,000 to 150,000 distinct CDR3 sequences, about a tenth seen once. Sequencing input: blood, either unsorted or a sorted T cell fraction (not recorded which). All receptors come from a male donor with ankylosing spondylitis or in good health (not recorded which). The conserved cysteine and the conserved F or W are not part of the CDR3 here.

TRBV6-2/TRBV6-3,TRBJ1-5,ASSYLGGQPQH
TRBV12-3/TRBV12-4,TRBJ1-2,ASSAGAGRVYGYT
TRBV6-2/TRBV6-3,TRBJ2-7,ASSYGGRPYEQY
TRBV9,TRBJ2-3,ASSVNPRDTQY
TRBV5-1,TRBJ2-1,ASRSLGTFEQF
TRBV20-1,TRBJ1-4,SADQGAGEKLF
TRBV7-2,TRBJ2-3,ASSLIGAADTQY
TRBV3-1,TRBJ2-5,ASSRETRQETQY
TRBV6-5,TRBJ2-5,ASSYGTSAQETQY
TRBV15,TRBJ2-3,ATSARDRALDTDTQY
TRBV30,TRBJ1-4,ASQGLREKLF
TRBV20-1,TRBJ2-5,SARSGGDGLETQY
TRBV7-2,TRBJ2-7,ASSLTSGRGYEQY
TRBV20-1,TRBJ1-2,SARDSASGPSKRGGYT
TRBV12-3/TRBV12-4,TRBJ1-5,ASSGQGVQPQH
TRBV11-2,TRBJ2-1,ASSLVSLVSEQF
TRBV5-1,TRBJ2-5,ASSRTRQGGQETQY
TRBV12-3/TRBV12-4,TRBJ1-6,ASSPQVSPLH
TRBV27,TRBJ1-5,ASSLVGQGRFQPQH
TRBV28,TRBJ1-5,ASRPHTGIDQPQH
TRBV6-1,TRBJ2-7,ASTSGREGPYEQY
TRBV7-2,TRBJ2-7,ASSPTKREGSYEQY
TRBV29-1,TRBJ2-7,SVKRTSGYEQY
TRBV29-1,TRBJ2-1,SVEGAALDEQF
TRBV19,TRBJ2-3,ASSGRESTDTQY
TRBV11-2,TRBJ2-1,ASSRLPAYNEQF
TRBV19,TRBJ2-4,APTCLAKNIQY
TRBV4-2,TRBJ2-5,ASSQGQGRETQY
TRBV15,TRBJ2-5,ATSRDHYEETQY
TRBV12-3/TRBV12-4,TRBJ2-7,ASSKPTTGNYEQY
TRBV20-1,TRBJ2-7,SARGGGREQY
TRBV19,TRBJ2-7,ASSISPSGLSYEQY
TRBV20-1,TRBJ2-7,SAGPAVAGYYEQY
TRBV10-3,TRBJ1-1,ATSAEGRDTEAF
TRBV20-1,TRBJ2-5,SARRTSGRRETQY
TRBV5-1,TRBJ2-1,ASSLGTLDRV
TRBV5-1,TRBJ2-3,ASSPGPNPRTEDTQY
TRBV7-8,TRBJ2-5,ASSARTGWRETQY
TRBV7-2,TRBJ2-4,ASGPPGQGRSDIQY
TRBV12-3/TRBV12-4,TRBJ2-7,ASSLAGDAYEQY
TRBV20-1,TRBJ1-1,SARAPSQAAGLMNTEAF
TRBV24-1,TRBJ2-3,ATSMGRGLGVDTQY
TRBV6-2/TRBV6-3,TRBJ1-1,ASSIDGFLNTEAF
TRBV24-1,TRBJ1-4,ATSETLDRGTGINEKLF
TRBV5-1,TRBJ2-7,ASSTSSGGTYEQY
TRBV7-6,TRBJ2-2,ASSLPATTGELF
TRBV7-2,TRBJ2-1,ASRGQGRLHGNEQF
TRBV5-1,TRBJ2-1,ASSTLSGRAGEQF
TRBV4-2,TRBJ1-6,ASSQQPGHNNSPLH